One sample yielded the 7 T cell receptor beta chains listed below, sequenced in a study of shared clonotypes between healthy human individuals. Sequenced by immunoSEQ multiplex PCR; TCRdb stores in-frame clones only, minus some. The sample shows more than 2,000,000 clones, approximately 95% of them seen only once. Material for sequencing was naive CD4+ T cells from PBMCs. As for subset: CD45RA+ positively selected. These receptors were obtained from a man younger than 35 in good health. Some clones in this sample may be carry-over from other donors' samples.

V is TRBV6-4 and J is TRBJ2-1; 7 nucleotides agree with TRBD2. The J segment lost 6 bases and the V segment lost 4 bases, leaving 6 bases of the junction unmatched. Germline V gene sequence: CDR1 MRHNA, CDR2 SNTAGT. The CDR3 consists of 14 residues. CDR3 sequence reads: CASSGGGRVNEQFF. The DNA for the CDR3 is TGTGCCAGCAGTGGAGGTGGGAGGGTCAATGAGCAGTTCTTC.

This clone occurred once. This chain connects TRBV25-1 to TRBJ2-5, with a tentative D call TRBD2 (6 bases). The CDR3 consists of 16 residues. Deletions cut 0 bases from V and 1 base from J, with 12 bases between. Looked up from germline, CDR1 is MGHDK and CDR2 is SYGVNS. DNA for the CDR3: TGTGCCAGCAGTGAATACCCCGGGACTCTCCAAGAGACCCAGTACTTC. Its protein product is CASSEYPGTLQETQYF.

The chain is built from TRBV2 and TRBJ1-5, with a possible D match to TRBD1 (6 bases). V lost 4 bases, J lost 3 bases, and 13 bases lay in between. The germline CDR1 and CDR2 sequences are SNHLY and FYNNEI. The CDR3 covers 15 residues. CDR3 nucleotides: TGTGCCAGCAGTGCCGAACAGGGCCTCAATCAGCCCCAGCATTTT. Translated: CASSAEQGLNQPQHF.

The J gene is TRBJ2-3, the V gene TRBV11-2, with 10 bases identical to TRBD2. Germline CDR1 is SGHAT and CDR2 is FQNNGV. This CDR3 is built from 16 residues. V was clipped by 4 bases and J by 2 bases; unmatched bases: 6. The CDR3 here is CASSSRAGGPTDTQYF. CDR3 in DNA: TGTGCCAGCAGCTCCCGAGCGGGAGGGCCCACAGATACGCAGTATTTT.

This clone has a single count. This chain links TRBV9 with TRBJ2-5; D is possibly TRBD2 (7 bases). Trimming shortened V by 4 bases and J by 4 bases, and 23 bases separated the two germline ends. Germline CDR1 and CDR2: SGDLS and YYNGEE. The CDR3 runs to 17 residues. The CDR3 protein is CASSPIGGAQYGETQYF. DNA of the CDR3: TGTGCCAGCAGCCCGATTGGGGGGGCGCAGTATGGAGAGACCCAGTACTTC.

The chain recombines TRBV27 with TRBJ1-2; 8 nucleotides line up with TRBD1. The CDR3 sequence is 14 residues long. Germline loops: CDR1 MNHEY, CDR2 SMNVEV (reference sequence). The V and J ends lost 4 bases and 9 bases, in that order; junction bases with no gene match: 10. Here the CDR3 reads CASSSGQGSNRYTF. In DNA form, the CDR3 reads TGTGCCAGCAGTTCTGGACAGGGAAGCAATCGCTACACCTTC.

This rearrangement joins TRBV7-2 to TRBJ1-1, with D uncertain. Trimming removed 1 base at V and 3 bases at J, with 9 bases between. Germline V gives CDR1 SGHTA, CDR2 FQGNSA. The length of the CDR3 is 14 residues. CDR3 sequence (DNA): TGTGCCAGCAGCTTAGGTCCGCGGGACACTGAAGCTTTCTTT. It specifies CASSLGPRDTEAFF. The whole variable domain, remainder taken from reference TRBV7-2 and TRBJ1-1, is GAGVSQSPSNKVTEKGKDVELRCDPISGHTALYWYRQSLGQGLEFLIYFQGNSAPDKSGLPSDRFSAERTGGSVSTLTIQRTQQEDSAVYLCASSLGPRDTEAFFGQGTRLTVV.